A selection of T cell receptor beta chains follows, all from one sample in a study of OX40 agonist ivuxolimab in advanced cancers. TCRdb's table, derived via immunoSEQ multiplex PCR, lists solely in-frame clones and lacks some. The data hold about 50,000 clones, with more than 70% observed a single time. The specimen comprised CD4+ or CD8+ T cells sorted from blood, sampled in a trial of the OX40 agonist ivuxolimab. These receptors came from an adult with an advanced solid tumor such as melanoma, head and neck, liver or kidney cancer. The CDR3 runs from the conserved cysteine through the conserved F or W. The D gene is left open where the match is weak. Some rows mark clone size as missing; the rest say once, few, many or name a class of expanded clone.

TRBJ2-4 TRBD1 - TRBV28 TGTGCCAGCAGCCAAGGGACAGGGAGTTGGTCCAAAAACATTCAGTACTTC CASSQGTGSWSKNIQYF
TRBJ2-3 TRBD2 - TRBV11-2 TGTGCCAGCAGCCAGGGGTCGGGAGGGCCTGATACGCAGTATTTT CASSQGSGGPDTQYF
TRBJ2-4 TRBD2 - TRBV11-2 TGTGCCAGCAGGGCGGGAGAAAAAAACATTCAGTACTTC CASRAGEKNIQYF
TRBJ1-1 TRBD1 - TRBV7-9 TGTGCCAGCAGCTCACCAAGGACAACAGGGGTCTCTTCTGAAGCTTTCTTT CASSSPRTTGVSSEAFF
TRBJ1-5 - few TRBV4-2 TGTGCCAGCAGCCAAGATGAGGGGCGGGTCAATCAGCCCCAGCATTTT CASSQDEGRVNQPQHF
TRBJ2-7 TRBD1 - TRBV6-1 TGTGCCAGCAGTGACAGAAACAGGGGCTCCTACGAGCAGTACTTC CASSDRNRGSYEQYF
TRBJ1-5 - - TRBV11-3 TGTGCCAGCAGCTTAGAGAATAGCAATCAGCCCCAGCATTTT CASSLENSNQPQHF
TRBJ1-2 TRBD1 - TRBV6-6 TGTGCCAGCCAGGACAGGGGGCCGGTCTATGGCTACACCTTC CASQDRGPVYGYTF
TRBJ2-1 TRBD2 - TRBV2 TGTGCCAGCAGTGAACTAGCGGCGGGAGCGGTTCCGTTCTTC CASSELAAGAVPFF
TRBJ1-1 - few TRBV29-1 TGCAGCGGCAGACAAAAACTGAACACTGAAGCTTTCTTT CSGRQKLNTEAFF
TRBJ2-2 - - TRBV19 TGTGCCAGTAGTATGTCTCTCGCCCCAGGGGCCGGAAAGACCGGGGAGCTGTTTTTT CASSMSLAPGAGKTGELFF
TRBJ2-7 TRBD2 - TRBV6-4 TGTGCCAGCAGGAGGGGGGGACTCGAGCGGGAGGTTTATAGGTCCTACGAGCAGTACTTC CASRRGGLEREVYRSYEQYF
TRBJ2-2 TRBD2 - TRBV7-8 TGTGCCAGCACGGGACTAGCGGCGAACACCGGGGAGCTGTTTTTT CASTGLAANTGELFF
TRBJ1-6 - - TRBV5-8 TGTGCCAGCAGCTTGGACACCCGTGTATCCTCACCCCTCCACTTT CASSLDTRVSSPLHF
TRBJ2-3 - - TRBV5-4 TGTGCCAGCAGCTTGGACGGCGGAAGCACAGATACGCAGTATTTT CASSLDGGSTDTQYF
TRBJ2-1 TRBD2 - TRBV6-1 TGTGCCAGCAGCCACAGACTAGCGGCTGGAAATGAGCAGTTCTTC CASSHRLAAGNEQFF
TRBJ2-1 - - TRBV5-1 TGCGCCAGCAGCTCCGGACAGCCCGCCTACAATGAGCAGTTCTTC CASSSGQPAYNEQFF
TRBJ2-7 TRBD1 - TRBV6-6 TGTGCCAGCAGCCCAGGACAGGGACCGTTGTACGAGCAGTACTTC CASSPGQGPLYEQYF
TRBJ2-7 - - TRBV6-1 TGTGCCAGCAGTGCCGTGGGGGGCGAGCAGTACTTC CASSAVGGEQYF
TRBJ1-5 TRBD1 - TRBV18 TGTGCCAGCTCTCGCCCAGGGGGCCGCAATCAGCCCCAGCATTTT CASSRPGGRNQPQHF
TRBJ2-7 - - TRBV18 TGTGCCAGCTCACCAGATGCCTACGAGCAGTACTTC CASSPDAYEQYF
TRBJ1-2 TRBD1 medium-sized TRBV19 TGTGCCAGTCACCCCGGGACAGGTTCGGGCGGCTACACCTTC CASHPGTGSGGYTF
TRBJ1-1 TRBD1 - TRBV18 TGTGCCAGCTCGGAGACAGGGGGCGGTGTTGGCACTGAAGCTTTCTTT CASSETGGGVGTEAFF
TRBJ2-7 TRBD2 - TRBV9 TGTGCCAGCAGCGCCGGGACTAGCGGGCCACTATACGAGCAGTACTTC CASSAGTSGPLYEQYF
TRBJ2-1 TRBD2 - TRBV10-2 TGCGCCAGCAGGACTAGCGGGAGCGTGGAGCAGTTCTTC CASRTSGSVEQFF
TRBJ2-2 - few TRBV19 TGTGCCAGTTATTCTTCCGGGACTAACACCGGGGAGCTGTTTTTT CASYSSGTNTGELFF
TRBJ2-7 - - TRBV4-3 TGCGCCAGCAGCCAGCTAGACATGGGAATCGGGGGAGAGCAGTACTTC CASSQLDMGIGGEQYF
TRBJ2-3 - - TRBV5-1 TGCGCCAGCAGCCCCGGTGGTAGCGGAAACACAGATACGCAGTATTTT CASSPGGSGNTDTQYF
TRBJ2-1 - - TRBV4-1 TGCGCCAGCAGCCAATCGGGACCTTACAATGAGCAGTTCTTC CASSQSGPYNEQFF
TRBJ2-2 TRBD2 few TRBV5-1 TGCGCCAGCAGCCCGCCGGGACTAGCGGGTAACACCGGGGAGCTGTTTTTT CASSPPGLAGNTGELFF
TRBJ2-1 - - TRBV5-1 TGCGCCAGCAGCTTGTTTAGCTACAATGAGCAGTTCTTC CASSLFSYNEQFF
TRBJ1-3 - - TRBV9 TGTGCCAGCAGCGTAGCGGGACAAGGAAACACCATATATTTT CASSVAGQGNTIYF
TRBJ2-4 - once TRBV4-1 TGCGCCAGCAGCCAGGGCTCTCTTTTAAGACCTAAAAACATTCAGTACTTC CASSQGSLLRPKNIQYF
TRBJ1-1 - - TRBV12-5 TGTGCTAGCCAACCGGGACCGTCGAACACTGAAGCTTTCTTT CASQPGPSNTEAFF
TRBJ2-7 TRBD1 - TRBV7-6 TGTGCCAGCAGCTTAGTCCGACAGGGGGTGTACGAGCAGTACTTC CASSLVRQGVYEQYF
TRBJ2-7 TRBD1 once TRBV7-3 TGTGCCAGCAGCTTAACCGGGACAGGGGGCCACGAGCAGTACTTC CASSLTGTGGHEQYF
TRBJ2-7 - - TRBV28 TGTGCCAGCAGTCGTCATTACGAGCAGTACTTC CASSRHYEQYF
TRBJ2-1 TRBD2 - TRBV5-1 TGCGCCAGCAGCCGCGAACTAGCGGGAGTGGGCCACAATGAGCAGTTCTTC CASSRELAGVGHNEQFF
TRBJ2-2 - - TRBV10-3 TGTGCCATCAAGGAGACTATTACGGGGGAGCTGTTTTTT CAIKETITGELFF
TRBJ2-1 TRBD2 - TRBV7-8 TGTGCCAGCAGCTTATTCCCTAGCGGCTCCTACAATGAGCAGTTCTTC CASSLFPSGSYNEQFF
TRBJ2-1 - - TRBV28 TGTGCCAGCAGTCTCGGAGTCAATGAGCAGTTCTTC CASSLGVNEQFF
TRBJ2-7 TRBD1 - TRBV28 TGTGCCAGCAGTTTGCGGGGACAGGGTAGGAGGGAGCAGTACTTC CASSLRGQGRREQYF
TRBJ1-1 TRBD1 - TRBV30 TGTGCCGGCAGGGGGGCTTTAGGTGGGAACACTGAAGCTTTCTTT CAGRGALGGNTEAFF
TRBJ2-4 TRBD2 - TRBV7-7 TGTGCTAGCAGCTTCGGGCCCATGTGGGCTAGCGGGCCACTAGCCAAAAACATTCAGTACTTC CASSFGPMWASGPLAKNIQYF
TRBJ1-5 - once TRBV18 TGTGCCAGCTCACCTCTAGCGTCGGGCGGGAGCAATCAGCCCCAGCATTTT CASSPLASGGSNQPQHF
TRBJ1-2 TRBD1 - TRBV18 TGTGCCAGCTCACCGCAGGACAGGCCATCTGGCTACACCTTC CASSPQDRPSGYTF